Listed below are T cell receptor beta chains from one sample, sequenced in a study of shared clonotypes between healthy human individuals. Method: immunoSEQ multiplex PCR; TCRdb's copy keeps in-frame clones and lacks some. This table has 1.5 million to 2.5 million clones, around 96% appearing once. Sequenced sample: naive CD8+ T cells sorted from blood. The receptors come from a man between 18 and 35 years old in good health. The CDR3 runs from the conserved cysteine through the conserved F or W. The order of the fields is J gene, D gene, clone size, V gene, CDR3 DNA, CDR3 protein. The D gene is left open where the match is weak. Size is omitted from some rows. Given values are once, few, many or a class for expanded clones.

j_call: TRBJ2-2; d_call: -; clone_size: once; v_call: TRBV6-5; cdr3_nt: TGTGCCAGCAGTTCGGTTAGCGGGAACACCGGGGAGCTGTTTTTT; cdr3_aa: CASSSVSGNTGELFF
j_call: TRBJ2-2; d_call: TRBD1; clone_size: -; v_call: TRBV10-1; cdr3_nt: TGCGCCAGGGGACAGGGGGGCACCGGGGAGCTGTTTTTT; cdr3_aa: CARGQGGTGELFF
j_call: TRBJ2-3; d_call: -; clone_size: -; v_call: TRBV5-1; cdr3_nt: TGCGCCAGCAGCTTTCCAATGACCACAGATACGCAGTATTTT; cdr3_aa: CASSFPMTTDTQYF
j_call: TRBJ1-1; d_call: -; clone_size: -; v_call: TRBV7-2; cdr3_nt: TGTGCCAGCTCCCCAGGCACTGAAGCTTTCTTT; cdr3_aa: CASSPGTEAFF
j_call: TRBJ2-7; d_call: TRBD1; clone_size: -; v_call: TRBV15; cdr3_nt: TGTGCCACCAGCAGAGCCCGGACAGGCTCCTACGAGCAGTACTTC; cdr3_aa: CATSRARTGSYEQYF
j_call: TRBJ2-7; d_call: -; clone_size: -; v_call: TRBV6-1; cdr3_nt: TGTGCCAGCACCGAAGCAGGGCTAACCTACGAGCAGTACTTC; cdr3_aa: CASTEAGLTYEQYF
j_call: TRBJ2-5; d_call: -; clone_size: -; v_call: TRBV2; cdr3_nt: TGTGCCAGCAGTGAAGCGCTGGGACAAGAGACCCAGTACTTC; cdr3_aa: CASSEALGQETQYF
j_call: TRBJ1-1; d_call: -; clone_size: -; v_call: TRBV4-3; cdr3_nt: TGCGCCAGCAGCCAAGACCTCTCAACTTATCAAAATGAAGCTTTCTTT; cdr3_aa: CASSQDLSTYQNEAFF
j_call: TRBJ2-7; d_call: -; clone_size: -; v_call: TRBV21-1; cdr3_nt: TGTGCCAGCAAAACAGGCTTTAGCTCCTACGAGCAGTACTTC; cdr3_aa: CASKTGFSSYEQYF
j_call: TRBJ1-2; d_call: -; clone_size: once; v_call: TRBV7-9; cdr3_nt: TGTGCCAGCAGCTCTGGCGCTGGGACCCTGGATTATGGCTACACCTTC; cdr3_aa: CASSSGAGTLDYGYTF
j_call: TRBJ2-5; d_call: -; clone_size: -; v_call: TRBV21-1; cdr3_nt: TGTGCCAGCAGCGGACAGGGAGACATGGGAGAGACCCAGTACTTC; cdr3_aa: CASSGQGDMGETQYF
j_call: TRBJ1-6; d_call: TRBD1; clone_size: -; v_call: TRBV28; cdr3_nt: TGTGCCAGCAGACACCGGACAGGGCGGAATTCACCCCTCCACTTT; cdr3_aa: CASRHRTGRNSPLHF
j_call: TRBJ2-7; d_call: -; clone_size: -; v_call: TRBV4-1; cdr3_nt: TGCGCCAGCAGCCAAGAACGGGACTCAGCCTACGAGCAGTACTTC; cdr3_aa: CASSQERDSAYEQYF
j_call: TRBJ2-7; d_call: -; clone_size: -; v_call: TRBV11-2; cdr3_nt: TGTGCCAGCAGATCACCAGGGGCCCCCTACGAGCAGTACTTC; cdr3_aa: CASRSPGAPYEQYF
j_call: TRBJ2-1; d_call: TRBD2; clone_size: -; v_call: TRBV11-3; cdr3_nt: TGTGCCAGCAGCTCCGGGACTAGCGGTGAGCAGTTCTTC; cdr3_aa: CASSSGTSGEQFF
j_call: TRBJ2-1; d_call: -; clone_size: -; v_call: TRBV4-1; cdr3_nt: TGCGCCAGCAGCCAAGTCGGACTTCTAGCCTACAATGAGCAGTTCTTC; cdr3_aa: CASSQVGLLAYNEQFF
j_call: TRBJ2-7; d_call: TRBD1; clone_size: -; v_call: TRBV9; cdr3_nt: TGTGCCAGCAGCGCCGAGGGGGCTCGGGGCGAGCAGTACTTC; cdr3_aa: CASSAEGARGEQYF
j_call: TRBJ1-2; d_call: -; clone_size: -; v_call: TRBV6-1; cdr3_nt: TGTGCCAGCAGGACTAAACAGGGAGATGGCTACACCTTC; cdr3_aa: CASRTKQGDGYTF
j_call: TRBJ2-5; d_call: -; clone_size: -; v_call: TRBV10-1; cdr3_nt: TGCGCCAAAGTCCGGACAGAACAAGAGACCCAGTACTTC; cdr3_aa: CAKVRTEQETQYF
j_call: TRBJ2-1; d_call: TRBD2; clone_size: -; v_call: TRBV7-7; cdr3_nt: TGTGCTAGCAGCCTGCGGGAGGGGGACAATGAGCAGTTCTTC; cdr3_aa: CASSLREGDNEQFF
j_call: TRBJ1-2; d_call: -; clone_size: -; v_call: TRBV19; cdr3_nt: TGTGCCACCTCGCCGGGGACGGATGGCTACACCTTC; cdr3_aa: CATSPGTDGYTF
j_call: TRBJ2-7; d_call: -; clone_size: -; v_call: TRBV18; cdr3_nt: TGTGCCAGCTCACCACCGTCCCAAGGCGAGCAGTACTTC; cdr3_aa: CASSPPSQGEQYF
j_call: TRBJ2-3; d_call: TRBD2; clone_size: -; v_call: TRBV5-1; cdr3_nt: TGCGCCAGCAGCTTGCCCTCAGCGGGAGGTCCAACGCAGTATTTT; cdr3_aa: CASSLPSAGGPTQYF
j_call: TRBJ2-5; d_call: TRBD1; clone_size: -; v_call: TRBV28; cdr3_nt: TGTGCCAGCAGTTTCCCGGCGACAGGGGAGGAGACCCAGTACTTC; cdr3_aa: CASSFPATGEETQYF
j_call: TRBJ2-7; d_call: -; clone_size: -; v_call: TRBV5-5; cdr3_nt: TGTGCCAGCAGCTTGGGTACAGGGTTCGACGAGCAGTACTTC; cdr3_aa: CASSLGTGFDEQYF
j_call: TRBJ2-1; d_call: -; clone_size: -; v_call: TRBV28; cdr3_nt: TGTGCCAGCAGTTATGGTGAGCAGTTCTTC; cdr3_aa: CASSYGEQFF
j_call: TRBJ2-7; d_call: -; clone_size: -; v_call: TRBV5-1; cdr3_nt: TGCGCCAGCAGCTTGGGGTCAGGGGAGTTCTCCGAGCAGTACTTC; cdr3_aa: CASSLGSGEFSEQYF
j_call: TRBJ1-1; d_call: -; clone_size: -; v_call: TRBV5-5; cdr3_nt: TGTGCCAGCAGCCATCGACAGACGAACACTGAAGCTTTCTTT; cdr3_aa: CASSHRQTNTEAFF
j_call: TRBJ1-2; d_call: -; clone_size: once; v_call: TRBV28; cdr3_nt: TGTGCCAGCAGGGACGCGGGCTATGGCTACACCTTC; cdr3_aa: CASRDAGYGYTF
j_call: TRBJ2-7; d_call: TRBD1; clone_size: -; v_call: TRBV28; cdr3_nt: TGTGCCAGCAGTTCCCCCGGGACAGCTTCGGGGGAGCAGTACTTC; cdr3_aa: CASSSPGTASGEQYF
j_call: TRBJ1-1; d_call: TRBD1; clone_size: -; v_call: TRBV6-6; cdr3_nt: TGTGCCGGCAGGACAGGGGGTTTCGACACTGAAGCTTTCTTT; cdr3_aa: CAGRTGGFDTEAFF
j_call: TRBJ2-7; d_call: -; clone_size: -; v_call: TRBV6-5; cdr3_nt: TGTGCCAGCAGAGTATCGGGGGCTTCCTACGAGCAGTACTTC; cdr3_aa: CASRVSGASYEQYF
j_call: TRBJ2-3; d_call: -; clone_size: -; v_call: TRBV13; cdr3_nt: TGTGCCAGCAGTTTAGCCGGGGCGAGGCCAGATACGCAGTATTTT; cdr3_aa: CASSLAGARPDTQYF
j_call: TRBJ1-3; d_call: -; clone_size: -; v_call: TRBV29-1; cdr3_nt: TGCAGCGTTACGTTCTCTGGAAACACCATATATTTT; cdr3_aa: CSVTFSGNTIYF
j_call: TRBJ2-3; d_call: -; clone_size: -; v_call: TRBV30; cdr3_nt: TGTGCCTGGAGTCACGTAGGCACAGATACGCAGTATTTT; cdr3_aa: CAWSHVGTDTQYF
j_call: TRBJ2-7; d_call: TRBD2; clone_size: -; v_call: TRBV30; cdr3_nt: TGTGCCTGGGCGGGCGCGGGAGGGCCCTACGAGCAGTACTTC; cdr3_aa: CAWAGAGGPYEQYF
j_call: TRBJ2-2; d_call: -; clone_size: -; v_call: TRBV2; cdr3_nt: TGTGCCGGAAGGGGGACTCCGATGAACACCGGGGAGCTGTTTTTT; cdr3_aa: CAGRGTPMNTGELFF
j_call: TRBJ2-7; d_call: TRBD1; clone_size: -; v_call: TRBV6-1; cdr3_nt: TGTGCCAGCAGTGGTAACAGGGGGCTCTACGAGCAGTACTTC; cdr3_aa: CASSGNRGLYEQYF
j_call: TRBJ2-1; d_call: TRBD2; clone_size: once; v_call: TRBV9; cdr3_nt: TGTGCCAGCAGCCCCGCTAGCGGGGGGGGAAATGAGCAGTTCTTC; cdr3_aa: CASSPASGGGNEQFF
j_call: TRBJ2-7; d_call: TRBD2; clone_size: once; v_call: TRBV9; cdr3_nt: TGTGCCAGCAGCGTAGCTGGGGGGACTAGCGGGATTTACGAGCAGTACTTC; cdr3_aa: CASSVAGGTSGIYEQYF
j_call: TRBJ2-7; d_call: -; clone_size: -; v_call: TRBV27; cdr3_nt: TGTGCCAGCAGTGTCCTAACAGGGTACGAGCAGTACTTC; cdr3_aa: CASSVLTGYEQYF
j_call: TRBJ2-5; d_call: -; clone_size: -; v_call: TRBV5-4; cdr3_nt: TGTGCCAGCAGCTTGTTAACGGCTCACCCTGGGACCCAGTACTTC; cdr3_aa: CASSLLTAHPGTQYF
j_call: TRBJ1-5; d_call: -; clone_size: -; v_call: TRBV27; cdr3_nt: TGTGCCAGCAGCCTGTCCCACGCCCAGCCCCAGCATTTT; cdr3_aa: CASSLSHAQPQHF
j_call: TRBJ2-2; d_call: -; clone_size: -; v_call: TRBV10-3; cdr3_nt: TGTGCCATCAGTGAACGGGGGGCGTCCACCGGGGAGCTGTTTTTT; cdr3_aa: CAISERGASTGELFF
j_call: TRBJ2-1; d_call: TRBD1; clone_size: -; v_call: TRBV9; cdr3_nt: TGTGCCAGCAGCGCGGACAGGGAGCAGTTCTTC; cdr3_aa: CASSADREQFF
j_call: TRBJ2-5; d_call: -; clone_size: -; v_call: TRBV4-1; cdr3_nt: TGCGCCAGCAGCCAAGGTGACCAGCCCCGCCAAGAGACCCAGTACTTC; cdr3_aa: CASSQGDQPRQETQYF
j_call: TRBJ2-7; d_call: TRBD1; clone_size: -; v_call: TRBV27; cdr3_nt: TGTGCCAGCAGTTCACAGGGGGAATCTTCCTACGAGCAGTACTTC; cdr3_aa: CASSSQGESSYEQYF
j_call: TRBJ2-2; d_call: TRBD2; clone_size: -; v_call: TRBV7-7; cdr3_nt: TGTGCTAGCAGTCTGGGAGCGGGAAGGGAGCTGTTTTTT; cdr3_aa: CASSLGAGRELFF
j_call: TRBJ2-7; d_call: TRBD1; clone_size: -; v_call: TRBV7-9; cdr3_nt: TGTGCCAGCAGCCTCGGGACAGGGTACGACGAGCAGTACTTC; cdr3_aa: CASSLGTGYDEQYF
j_call: TRBJ1-5; d_call: -; clone_size: -; v_call: TRBV5-1; cdr3_nt: TGCGCCAGCAGCTTGGTTCCGGGAGGACAGCCCCAGCATTTT; cdr3_aa: CASSLVPGGQPQHF
j_call: TRBJ2-1; d_call: -; clone_size: -; v_call: TRBV4-2; cdr3_nt: TGTGCCAGCAGCCGAAAAGTGCAAGAGGCGGGGGCCAATGAGCAGTTCTTC; cdr3_aa: CASSRKVQEAGANEQFF
j_call: TRBJ1-4; d_call: -; clone_size: -; v_call: TRBV2; cdr3_nt: TGTGCCAGCAGTGGTGGGGCGCCGGGTGAAAAACTGTTTTTT; cdr3_aa: CASSGGAPGEKLFF
j_call: TRBJ2-5; d_call: -; clone_size: -; v_call: TRBV7-8; cdr3_nt: TGTGCCAGCACCCGTGACGGCGGGATCGGGTCAGAGACCCAGTACTTC; cdr3_aa: CASTRDGGIGSETQYF
j_call: TRBJ2-7; d_call: -; clone_size: -; v_call: TRBV7-6; cdr3_nt: TGTGCCAGCAGCTTAGACACTTACTACGAGCAGTACTTC; cdr3_aa: CASSLDTYYEQYF
j_call: TRBJ2-5; d_call: TRBD1; clone_size: -; v_call: TRBV5-5; cdr3_nt: TGTGCCAGCAGCTTGGCCCGGACAGGGGGAAGTTTAGAGACCCAGTACTTC; cdr3_aa: CASSLARTGGSLETQYF
j_call: TRBJ2-5; d_call: -; clone_size: once; v_call: TRBV27; cdr3_nt: TGTGCCAGCAGGACACTCCAAGAGACCCAGTACTTC; cdr3_aa: CASRTLQETQYF
j_call: TRBJ2-7; d_call: -; clone_size: -; v_call: TRBV7-9; cdr3_nt: TGTGCCAGCAGCTTAGACGGGACCTACGAGCAGTACTTC; cdr3_aa: CASSLDGTYEQYF
j_call: TRBJ1-4; d_call: TRBD1; clone_size: -; v_call: TRBV4-3; cdr3_nt: TGCGCCAGCAGCCAAGATTTAGAGGGGGTGAGGGGACAGGCGCCGTTTTTT; cdr3_aa: CASSQDLEGVRGQAPFF
j_call: TRBJ2-3; d_call: -; clone_size: -; v_call: TRBV5-4; cdr3_nt: TGTGCCAGCAGCTTGGCAGGGACCACAGATACGCAGTATTTT; cdr3_aa: CASSLAGTTDTQYF